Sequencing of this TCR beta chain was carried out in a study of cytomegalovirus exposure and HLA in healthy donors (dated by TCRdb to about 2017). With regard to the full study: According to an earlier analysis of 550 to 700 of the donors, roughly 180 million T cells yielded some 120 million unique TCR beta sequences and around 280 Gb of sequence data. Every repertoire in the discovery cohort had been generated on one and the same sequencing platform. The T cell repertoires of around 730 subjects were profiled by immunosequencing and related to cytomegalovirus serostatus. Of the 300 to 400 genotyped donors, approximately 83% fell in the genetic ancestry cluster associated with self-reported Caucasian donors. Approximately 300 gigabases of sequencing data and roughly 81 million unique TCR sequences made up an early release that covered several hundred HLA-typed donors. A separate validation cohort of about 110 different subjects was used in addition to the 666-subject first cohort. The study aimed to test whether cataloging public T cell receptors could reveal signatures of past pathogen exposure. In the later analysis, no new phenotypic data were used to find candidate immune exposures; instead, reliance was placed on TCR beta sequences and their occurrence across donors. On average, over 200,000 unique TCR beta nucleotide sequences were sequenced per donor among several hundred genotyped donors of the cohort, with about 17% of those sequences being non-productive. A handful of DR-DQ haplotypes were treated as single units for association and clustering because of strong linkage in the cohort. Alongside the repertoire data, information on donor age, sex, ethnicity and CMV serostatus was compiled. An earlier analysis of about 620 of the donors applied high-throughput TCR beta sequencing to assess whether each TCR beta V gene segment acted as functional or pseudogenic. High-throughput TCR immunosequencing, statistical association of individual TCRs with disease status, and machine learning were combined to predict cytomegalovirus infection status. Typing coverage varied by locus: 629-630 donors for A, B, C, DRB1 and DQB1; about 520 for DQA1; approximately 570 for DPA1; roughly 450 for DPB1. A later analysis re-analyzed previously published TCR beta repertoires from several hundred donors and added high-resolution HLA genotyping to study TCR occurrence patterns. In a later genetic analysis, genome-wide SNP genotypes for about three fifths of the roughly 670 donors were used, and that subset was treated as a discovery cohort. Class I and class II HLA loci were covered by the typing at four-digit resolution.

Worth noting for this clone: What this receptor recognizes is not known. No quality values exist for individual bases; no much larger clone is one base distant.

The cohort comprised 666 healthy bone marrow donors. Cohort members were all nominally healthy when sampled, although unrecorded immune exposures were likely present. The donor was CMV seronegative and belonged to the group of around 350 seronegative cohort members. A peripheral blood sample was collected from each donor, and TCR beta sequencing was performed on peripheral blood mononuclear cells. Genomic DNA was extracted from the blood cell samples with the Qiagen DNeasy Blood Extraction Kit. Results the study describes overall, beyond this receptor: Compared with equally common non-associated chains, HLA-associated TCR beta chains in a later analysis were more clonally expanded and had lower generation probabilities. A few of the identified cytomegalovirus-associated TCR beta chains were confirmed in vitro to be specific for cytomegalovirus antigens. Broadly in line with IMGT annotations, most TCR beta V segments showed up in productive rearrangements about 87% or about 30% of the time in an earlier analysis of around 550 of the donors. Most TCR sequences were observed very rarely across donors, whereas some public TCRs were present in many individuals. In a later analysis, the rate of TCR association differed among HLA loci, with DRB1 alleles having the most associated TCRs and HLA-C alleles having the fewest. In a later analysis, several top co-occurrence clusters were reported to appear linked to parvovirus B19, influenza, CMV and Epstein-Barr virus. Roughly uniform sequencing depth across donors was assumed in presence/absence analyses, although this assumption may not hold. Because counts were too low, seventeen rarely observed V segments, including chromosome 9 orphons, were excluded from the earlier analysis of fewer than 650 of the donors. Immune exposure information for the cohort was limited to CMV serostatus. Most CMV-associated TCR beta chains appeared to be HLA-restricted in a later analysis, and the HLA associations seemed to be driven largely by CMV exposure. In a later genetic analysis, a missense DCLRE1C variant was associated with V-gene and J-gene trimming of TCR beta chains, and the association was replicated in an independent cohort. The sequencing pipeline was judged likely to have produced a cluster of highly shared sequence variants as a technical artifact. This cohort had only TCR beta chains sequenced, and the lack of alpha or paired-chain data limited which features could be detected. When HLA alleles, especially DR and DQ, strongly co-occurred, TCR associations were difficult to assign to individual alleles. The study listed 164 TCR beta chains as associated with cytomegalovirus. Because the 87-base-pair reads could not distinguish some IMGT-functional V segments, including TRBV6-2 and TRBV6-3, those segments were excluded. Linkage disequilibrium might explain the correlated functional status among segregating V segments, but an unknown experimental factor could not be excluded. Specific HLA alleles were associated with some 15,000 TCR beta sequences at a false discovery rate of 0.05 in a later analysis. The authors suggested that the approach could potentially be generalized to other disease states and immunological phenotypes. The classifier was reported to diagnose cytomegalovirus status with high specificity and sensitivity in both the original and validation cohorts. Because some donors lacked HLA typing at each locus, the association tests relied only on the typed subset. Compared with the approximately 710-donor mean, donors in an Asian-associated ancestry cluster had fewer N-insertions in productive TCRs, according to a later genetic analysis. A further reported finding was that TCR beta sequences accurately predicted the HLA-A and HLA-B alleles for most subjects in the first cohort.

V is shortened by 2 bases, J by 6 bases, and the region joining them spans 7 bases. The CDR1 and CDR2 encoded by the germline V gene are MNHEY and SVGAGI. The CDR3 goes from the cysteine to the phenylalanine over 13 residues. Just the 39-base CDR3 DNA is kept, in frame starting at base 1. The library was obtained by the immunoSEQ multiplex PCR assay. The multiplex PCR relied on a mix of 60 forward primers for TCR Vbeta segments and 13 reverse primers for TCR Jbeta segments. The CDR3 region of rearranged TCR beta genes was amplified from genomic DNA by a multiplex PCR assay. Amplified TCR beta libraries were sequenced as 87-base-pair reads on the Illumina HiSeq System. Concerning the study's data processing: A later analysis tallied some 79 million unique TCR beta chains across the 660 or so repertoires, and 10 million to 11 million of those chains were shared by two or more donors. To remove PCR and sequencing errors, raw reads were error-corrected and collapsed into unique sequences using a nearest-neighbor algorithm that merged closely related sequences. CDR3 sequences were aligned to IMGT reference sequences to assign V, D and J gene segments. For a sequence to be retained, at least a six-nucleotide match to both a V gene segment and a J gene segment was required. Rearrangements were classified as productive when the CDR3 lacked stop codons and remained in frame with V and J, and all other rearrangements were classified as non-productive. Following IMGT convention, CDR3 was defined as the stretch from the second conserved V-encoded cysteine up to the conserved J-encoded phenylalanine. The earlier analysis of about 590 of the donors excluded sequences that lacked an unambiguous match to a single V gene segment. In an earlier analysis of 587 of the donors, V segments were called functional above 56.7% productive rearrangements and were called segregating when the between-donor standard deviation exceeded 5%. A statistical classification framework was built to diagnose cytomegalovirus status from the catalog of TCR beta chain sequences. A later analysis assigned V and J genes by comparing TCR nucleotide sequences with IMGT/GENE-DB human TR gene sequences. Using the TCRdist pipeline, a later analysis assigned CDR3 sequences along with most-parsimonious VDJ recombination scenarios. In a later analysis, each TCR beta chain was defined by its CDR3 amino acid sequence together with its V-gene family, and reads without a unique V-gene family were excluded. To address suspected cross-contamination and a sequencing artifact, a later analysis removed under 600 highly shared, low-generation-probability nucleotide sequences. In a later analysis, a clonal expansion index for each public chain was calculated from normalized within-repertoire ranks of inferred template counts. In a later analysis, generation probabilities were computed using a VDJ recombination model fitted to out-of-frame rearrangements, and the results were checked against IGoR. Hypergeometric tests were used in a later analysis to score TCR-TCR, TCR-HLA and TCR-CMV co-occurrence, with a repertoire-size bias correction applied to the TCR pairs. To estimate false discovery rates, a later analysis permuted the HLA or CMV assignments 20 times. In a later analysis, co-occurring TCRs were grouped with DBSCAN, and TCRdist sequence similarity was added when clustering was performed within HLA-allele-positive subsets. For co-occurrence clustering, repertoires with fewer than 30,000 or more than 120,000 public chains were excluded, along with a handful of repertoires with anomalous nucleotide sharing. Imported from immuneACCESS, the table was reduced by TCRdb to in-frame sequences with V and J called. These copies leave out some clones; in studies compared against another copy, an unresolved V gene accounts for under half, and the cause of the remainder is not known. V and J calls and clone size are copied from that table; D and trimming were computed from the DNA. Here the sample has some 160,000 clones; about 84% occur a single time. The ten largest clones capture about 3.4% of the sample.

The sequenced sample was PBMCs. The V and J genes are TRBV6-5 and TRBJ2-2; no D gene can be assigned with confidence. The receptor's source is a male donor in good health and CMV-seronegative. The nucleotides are TGTGCCAGCAGTTACCTTCTCCCCGGGGAGCTGTTTTTT. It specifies CASSYLLPGELFF.